This TCR beta chain is drawn from a study of T cell responses to AZD1222 COVID-19 vaccine (TCRdb year 2021). Turning to the overall study: Because spike-specific TCR depth and breadth did not differ between the two schedules, AZD1222 recipients who got a second dose at roughly 4 weeks were pooled with those who got a second dose at roughly 12 weeks. TCR sequencing was performed for approximately 240 trial participants, of whom approximately 200 were given two doses of AZD1222 and about 25 were given two doses of MenACWY control vaccine. Trial participants were enrolled into age subgroups of 18-55, 56-69 and 70-plus years, which contained 148, 28 and 57 TCR-sequenced participants, respectively.

The CDR3 regions of human TCRbeta chains were analyzed by immunosequencing. On the study's bioinformatics: TCRs in the repertoires were compared against a reference library of SARS-CoV-2-specific TCRs that had been generated with the MIRA antigen-specificity platform. Breadth meant the fraction of unique TCRs that were SARS-CoV-2-associated, whereas depth meant the fraction of total T cells that were SARS-CoV-2-associated. Each spike-specific TCR was assigned to its reactive spike region and to a CD4 or CD8 class using the MIRA data. Log10-transformed breadth and depth values were compared by one-way ANOVA with Sidak's multiple comparisons tests. The table was pulled from immuneACCESS by TCRdb, which kept in-frame rearrangements only. Such tables lose some clones; where checked, under half of the loss comes from unresolved V genes, and the rest has no known cause. V, J and clone size were drawn from that table, and D and trimming were deduced from the DNA. The sample table contains 90,000 to 110,000 clones; only one count was recorded for around nine tenths of them. The ten largest clones capture less than 9.5% of the sample.

The time point label on this specimen signifies: baseline before first vaccination. The vaccinee samples were drawn from two UK trials, COV001 and COV002, one of which was a single-blind randomized controlled phase 2/3 trial testing AZD1222 (ChAdOx1 nCoV-19) in healthy adults. For TCRbeta chain sequencing, PBMC samples were collected from trial participants at day 0 and at day 28 after the second dose. With respect to this clone: There is no known antigen for this receptor. The sample holds no much larger clone one base away, and base qualities are not on file.

The investigation overall reported the following: Participants were mostly white British, with more females than males. The authors suggested clonal diversity may have been underestimated. No day 14 peak-response samples were available, so repertoires were characterized only after the peak T cell response. Spike-specific TCR breadth and depth rose significantly after two AZD1222 doses compared with day 0 and with MenACWY recipients. Conclusions about previously exposed vaccinees are limited because only six or seven AZD1222 recipients were SARS-CoV-2 seropositive at baseline. Vaccine-associated CD4 TCRs spanned the whole spike protein, with dominant responses in regions 160-218 and 743-854. In the small 56-69-year group, the increase in depth fell short of significance, most likely because of low power. Epitopes outside the regions mutated in the B.1.351 and B.1.1.7 variants were reportedly recognized by nearly half of the unique spike-specific TCRs.

Inclusive of the bounding cysteine and phenylalanine, the CDR3 is 18 residues long. Only the CDR3 part of the read is kept: 54 bases, read in frame from the first base. V gives up 1 base and J gives up 5 bases, and the segment between their germline ends measures 23 bases. CDR1 is given as MNHEY and CDR2 as SMNVEV, both from the germline V gene (reference sequence). The chain couples TRBV27 to TRBJ1-2, with the identity of the D gene unclear. This specimen consisted of peripheral blood, obtained on day 0 of AZD1222 vaccination. This sequence was found in an adult in good health. This receptor has the CDR3 CASSLYSPTRNFGYGYTF. The DNA sequence is given as TGTGCCAGCAGTTTATATTCCCCAACACGTAACTTTGGGTATGGCTACACCTTC.